This note documents a single T cell receptor (beta chain) sequence. Its antigen is as yet unknown. The data were obtained in a study of T cell responses to AZD1222 COVID-19 vaccine. Clones were sequenced by immunoSEQ multiplex PCR, and TCRdb holds only the in-frame ones, with some missing. The profile covers 140,000 to 150,000 clones, with approximately 91% appearing a single time and less than 2% taken by the ten largest. General study findings and limits: Baseline seropositives among AZD1222 recipients totaled only five to seven. Clonal diversity may have been underestimated, and the donors were mostly white British, with more females than males. Targeting of unmutated variant regions was reportedly seen in nearly half of spike-specific TCRs. Breadth and depth of Spike-specific TCRs rose after two AZD1222 doses.

The sequence came from an adult who received the AZD1222 COVID-19 vaccine. The sample here was peripheral blood, taken 28 days after the second AZD1222 dose.

CDR3 DNA: TGTGCCACCAGCAGAGCCGCGGGACTGACGAATAGCAATCAGCCCCAGCATTTT. It yields the protein CATSRAAGLTNSNQPQHF. The V call is TRBV15, the J call TRBJ1-5, with D perhaps matching TRBD1 (5 bases). Deletions cut 1 base from V and 0 bases from J, with 16 bases between. Per the germline V gene, CDR1 is LNHNV and CDR2 is YYDKDF (reference sequence). CDR3 length equals 18 residues.